This TCR beta chain was observed in a study of blood T cell repertoires in COVID-19. Turning to the study itself: Italy, Spain and the United States were the sources of the convalescent and acute COVID-19 samples. Nucleic acid was either cDNA or gDNA, and it came from T cells, B-cell-depleted T cells, or PBMCs.

Original data processing: Estimation of nucleated cell counts was performed using reference gene primer amplification. Data came from immunoSEQ multiplex PCR; TCRdb stores just in-frame clones and leaves some out. Clone size and V and J calls were adopted from that table, with D and trimming inferred from the DNA. The data contain 200,000 or so clones, roughly nine tenths of them singletons. Unmatched junction bases numbered 6, after V lost 3 bases and J lost 3 bases. This CDR3 has 15 amino acids. CDR1 LGHNA and CDR2 YSLEER come from the germline V gene. The chain combines TRBV4-3 with TRBJ2-3; 7 bases align to TRBD1. Sample: peripheral blood. The receptor was isolated from a man between 65 and 85 years old with active or convalescent COVID-19. The CDR3 here is CASSQTGLLTDTQYF. CDR3 bases: TGCGCCAGCAGCCAGACAGGGTTACTGACAGATACGCAGTATTTT.